Listed below are T cell receptor beta chains from one sample, sequenced in a study of early T cells in non-severe SARS-CoV-2 infection. TCRdb processed the 5' RACE reads anew with MiXCR; each CDR3 protein has one entry. The table has about 22,000 distinct CDR3 sequences, roughly 4.7% seen once. Sequencing was performed on whole blood. These receptors were taken from an adult who was a healthcare worker with PCR-confirmed SARS-CoV-2 infection or an uninfected control (not recorded which). Each CDR3 is given with its conserved first and last residue. The order of the fields is V gene, clone size, D gene, J gene, CDR3 DNA, CDR3 protein. A D gene is named only where the DNA matches it firmly. Rows may omit the clone size; those that give it use once, few, many or a size class.

TRBV4-3	many	.	TRBJ2-4	TGCGCCAGCAGCCCCTTCCCAGGCCTAGCCAAAAACATTCAGTACTTC	CASSPFPGLAKNIQYF
TRBV11-3	many	TRBD2	TRBJ2-3	TGTGCCAGCAGCTCTGGGGGGACTAGCGACGATACGCAGTATTTT	CASSSGGTSDDTQYF
TRBV12-3/TRBV12-4	.	TRBD1	TRBJ1-3	TGTGCCAGCATCCCGGGACAGGGCTCTGGAAACACCATATATTTT	CASIPGQGSGNTIYF
TRBV20-1	.	.	TRBJ1-4	TGCAGTGCTAAAGGGCCCAGGACGACTAATGAAAAACTGTTTTTT	CSAKGPRTTNEKLFF
TRBV7-9	medium-sized	TRBD1	TRBJ2-7	TGTGCCAGCAGCGCAGGGGGCGGGGAGCAGTACTTC	CASSAGGGEQYF
TRBV5-6	many	TRBD2	TRBJ2-5	TGTGCCAGCAGCCTCCGATACACTAGCGGGGGGCAAGAGACCCAGTACTTC	CASSLRYTSGGQETQYF
TRBV6-5	.	.	TRBJ2-3	TGTGCCAGCAGTTATTCGGGACTTCCCACAGATACGCAGTATTTT	CASSYSGLPTDTQYF
TRBV12-3/TRBV12-4	few	TRBD1	TRBJ1-6	TGTGCCAGCAGTCCCTACCGTCGGACAGGGGTTAATTCACCCCTCGACTTT	CASSPYRRTGVNSPLDF
TRBV30	.	.	TRBJ1-5	TGTGCCTGGAGTGGACTTACCGTCAATCAGCCCCAGCATTTT	CAWSGLTVNQPQHF
TRBV24-1	many	.	TRBJ1-5	TGTGCCACCAGTGACCAGGACAGAGGGGATCAGCCCCAGCATTTT	CATSDQDRGDQPQHF
TRBV7-6	many	.	TRBJ2-7	TGTGCCAGCAGCCACCAGGGGAACGAGCAGTACTTC	CASSHQGNEQYF
TRBV20-1	.	.	TRBJ1-1	TGCCGACCGCAGGGGCTTAACACTGAAGCTTTCTTT	CRPQGLNTEAFF
TRBV7-9	.	.	TRBJ2-3	TGTGCCAGCAGCCCTCCGAGGGGGGCCGGTCCAGATACGCAGTATTTT	CASSPPRGAGPDTQYF
TRBV18	many	TRBD2	TRBJ2-2	TGTGCCAGCTCACCGCTCGGCGGGGGTGCATCCGGGGAGCTGTTTTTT	CASSPLGGGASGELFF
TRBV30	many	.	TRBJ1-1	TGTGCCTGGAGTGTGTGGGGCAGGGACACTGAAGCTTTCTTT	CAWSVWGRDTEAFF
TRBV28	many	.	TRBJ2-1	TGTGCCAGCAGTTTCTATAAGTCCCCTTACAATGAGCAGTTCTTC	CASSFYKSPYNEQFF
TRBV4-2	many	TRBD1	TRBJ1-1	TGTGCCAGCAGCCAACCCGGGACAGGGAACACTGAAGCTTTCTTT	CASSQPGTGNTEAFF
TRBV5-1	.	.	TRBJ1-2	TGCGCCAGCAGCTTGGCGACGGCCAACTATGGCTACACCTTC	CASSLATANYGYTF
TRBV28	many	.	TRBJ2-1	TGTGCCAGCAGTCCAACAGGGGAGGTTTACAATGAGCAGTTCTTC	CASSPTGEVYNEQFF
TRBV3-1	medium-sized	.	TRBJ2-7	TGTGCCAGCAGCCAAAATATTCGACTCCGGCAGTACTTC	CASSQNIRLRQYF
TRBV11-3	many	TRBD2	TRBJ2-1	TGTGCCAGCAGCTTTGCGGGGGGGCTTTACAATGAGCAGTTCTTC	CASSFAGGLYNEQFF